The source of this T cell receptor (beta chain) is a study of CD8 T cells in Susac syndrome. Study observations and caveats: By the study's own acknowledgment, its TCR sequencing and HLA analysis included relatively few individuals.

Notes on this clonotype: Its specificity is unknown.

CD8+ and CD4+ T cells taken from blood had their TCR beta sequenced. RNA was extracted with the RNeasy kit, and a quantity of 0.5 to 1 ug was reverse transcribed using random hexamers. TCR beta CDR3 was amplified by immunoSEQ covering 54 Vbeta and 13 Jbeta. TCRdb re-derived calls from the immunoSEQ multiplex PCR reads in MiXCR, one entry per CDR3 protein. The repertoire holds 180,000 or so distinct CDR3 sequences, with 90% to 95% as singletons. The source material was CD4+ T cells from PBMCs. The origin of this receptor is a human donor in good health.

The CDR3 DNA reads as TGTGCCACCAGCAGAGAGGACAGGGCGCCGAATCAGCCCCAGCATTTT. Protein sequence: CATSREDRAPNQPQHF. The J gene is TRBJ1-5, the V gene TRBV15, with 8 bases matching TRBD1. Trimming took 0 bases from V and 4 from J; bases not matched to a gene: 5. This CDR3 has 16 amino acids. Germline values: CDR1 LNHNV, CDR2 YYDKDF (reference sequence).